This is a list of T cell receptor beta chains from one sample in a study of T-cell memory formation after mild COVID-19. TCRdb reprocessed the 5' RACE reads with MiXCR, giving one entry per CDR3 protein. Of more than 150,000 distinct CDR3 sequences listed, 20% to 25% were seen once; the top ten hold 20% to 25%. Sequencing input: PBMCs or a T cell subset sorted from them (not recorded which). These receptors were taken from an adult woman who had mild COVID-19 (a few samples of this study predate the infection). Cell type and time point are not known. Each CDR3 is given with its conserved first and last residue. The order of the fields is J gene, clone size, V gene, D gene, CDR3 DNA, CDR3 protein. D genes are given only for firm matches. Size values are once, few and many counts, or a class for expanded clones, and some rows have none.

>TRBJ2-1|.|TRBV24-1|.
TGTGCCACCAGTGATCCCACAGGGTCCTACAATGAGCAGTTCTTC
CATSDPTGSYNEQFF
>TRBJ2-3|.|TRBV3-1|.
TGTGCCAGCAGCCAAGTTTCCTTCCCAGGGAGAAACACAGATACGCAGTATTTT
CASSQVSFPGRNTDTQYF
>TRBJ2-2|.|TRBV29-1|TRBD1
TGCAGCGCCCGACAGGGGACCGGGGAGCTGTTTTTT
CSARQGTGELFF
>TRBJ2-7|few|TRBV25-1|.
TGTGCCAGCAGTGCCTCGATAGCTAGCGAGCGTTTGAAGCAGTACTTC
CASSASIASERLKQYF
>TRBJ2-7|.|TRBV6-2/TRBV6-3|.
TGTGCCAGCAGTTACCTTCTTGACTTTTCCGAGCAGTACTTC
CASSYLLDFSEQYF
>TRBJ2-1|few|TRBV28|.
TGTGCCAGCAACGGCGGAGCGACCTACAATGAGCAGTTCTTC
CASNGGATYNEQFF
>TRBJ1-6|.|TRBV6-5|.
TGTGCCAGCAGTTTACCCTCGTTTAATTCACCCCTCCACTTT
CASSLPSFNSPLHF
>TRBJ1-4|.|TRBV10-2|.
TGCGCCAGCAGTGTTAAAGTTTTGGAAAAACTGTTTTTT
CASSVKVLEKLFF
>TRBJ1-2|few|TRBV9|.
TGTGCCAGCAGCGTAGGGGCAGCGTATGGCTACACCTTC
CASSVGAAYGYTF
>TRBJ1-5|.|TRBV27|.
TGTGCCAGCAGTCCTCGTCAGACAGGCGATTATCAGCCCCAGCATTTT
CASSPRQTGDYQPQHF
>TRBJ1-1|.|TRBV12-3/TRBV12-4|.
TGTGCCAGCAGTTTCGGGAGGGCAGGCATGAACACTGAAGCTTTCTTT
CASSFGRAGMNTEAFF
>TRBJ1-1|.|TRBV5-8|.
TGTGCCAGCAGCTTGGAGGGTCACCGGTTGAACACTGAAGCTTTCTTT
CASSLEGHRLNTEAFF
>TRBJ2-1|few|TRBV4-2|TRBD2
TGTGCCAGCAGCCGTATCACTAGCGGGAGTGAGGATGAGCAGTTCTTC
CASSRITSGSEDEQFF
>TRBJ2-1|.|TRBV5-6|TRBD1
TGTGCCAGCAGCTTCCGGGACAGACACTACAATGAGCAGTTCTTC
CASSFRDRHYNEQFF
>TRBJ2-2|.|TRBV7-9|.
TGTGCCAGCAGCCCCCGGGACAAGAGAGATACCGGGGAGCTGTTTTTT
CASSPRDKRDTGELFF
>TRBJ2-2|few|TRBV24-1|TRBD1
TGTGCCACCAGTGACCGAGACAGGGGGCGTATCGGGGAGCTGTTTTTT
CATSDRDRGRIGELFF
>TRBJ1-3|few|TRBV6-5|.
TGTGCCAGCAGTTTACAGGGAGAGGCTGGAAACACCATATATTTT
CASSLQGEAGNTIYF
>TRBJ2-2|.|TRBV29-1|.
TGCAGCGTTGCCGGGGACCAGAACACCGGGGAGCTGTTTTTT
CSVAGDQNTGELFF
>TRBJ1-6|.|TRBV15|TRBD1
TGTGCCACCAGCGGACGGACAGGGCTTAATTCACCCCTCCACTTT
CATSGRTGLNSPLHF
>TRBJ2-1|few|TRBV5-5|.
TGTGCCAGCAGCTTGTGGCTGGGCAATGAGCAGTTCTTC
CASSLWLGNEQFF
>TRBJ1-1|.|TRBV5-1|TRBD1
TGCGCCAGCAGCCCGGGACAGGTGAACACTGAAGATTTCTTT
CASSPGQVNTEDFF
>TRBJ2-1|.|TRBV9|TRBD2
TGTGCCAGCAGCGCAAGCCTAGCGGGAGGGAATGAGCAGTTCTTC
CASSASLAGGNEQFF
>TRBJ2-7|.|TRBV27|.
TGTGCCAGCAGTTGGGGACGGCCCAGCTCCTACGAGCAGTACTTC
CASSWGRPSSYEQYF